One sample yielded the 28 T cell receptor beta chains listed below, sequenced in a study of T cell clones after liver transplantation. Assay: immunoSEQ multiplex PCR; the TCRdb copy retains only in-frame clones and omits some. The sample lists over 100,000 clones, around four fifths occurring once. Sequenced here: CD4+ T cells from blood, sampled before liver transplant. All receptors derive from a human donor who received a liver transplant.

This chain uses TRBV2 with TRBJ2-7, with D unresolved. Trimming shortened V by 6 bases and J by 3 bases, and 6 bases separated the two germline ends. The CDR3 extends over 11 amino acids. Per the germline V gene, CDR1 is SNHLY and CDR2 is FYNNEI. The CDR3 region has the DNA TGTGCCAGCAGGGGCTTCTACGAGCAGTACTTC. This codes for CASRGFYEQYF.

The rearrangement links TRBV10-1 to TRBJ1-5, with D possibly matching TRBD1 (6 bases). The germline CDR1 and CDR2 sequences are WNHNN and SYGVQD (reference sequence). V was trimmed by 5 bases and J by 3 bases, leaving 14 bases between them. This CDR3 has 15 residues. The CDR3 coding sequence is TGCGCCAGCAGTTCTGAGACAGGCCACAATCAGCCCCAGCATTTT. It specifies CASSSETGHNQPQHF.

V and J are TRBV19 and TRBJ1-2; D not certain. Germline V gene data show CDR1 as LNHDA and CDR2 as SQIVND (reference sequence). The CDR3 runs 12 residues. V lost 4 bases, J lost 4 bases, and 7 bases lay in between. CDR3 sequence: CASSTDLYGYTF. The CDR3 bases are TGTGCCAGTAGTACGGACCTCTATGGCTACACCTTC.

The gene calls are TRBV28 and TRBJ1-5, with D maybe TRBD1 (6 bases). The CDR3 spans 16 residues. Per the germline V gene, CDR1 is MDHEN and CDR2 is SYDVKM. Trimming stripped 5 bases from V and 1 base from J, with 15 bases between. CDR3 coding DNA: TGTGCCAGCAGTGAGGTTACAGGGATAAGCAATCAGCCCCAGCATTTT. This gives the protein CASSEVTGISNQPQHF.

The chain couples TRBV11-2 to TRBJ2-3, with 10 bases identical to TRBD2. This CDR3 contains 15 residues. Germline trimming cut 5 bases from V and 2 bases from J; bases unmatched to any gene: 4. Per the germline V gene, CDR1 is SGHAT and CDR2 is FQNNGV. The CDR3 DNA sequence: TGTGCCAGCAGCAAACTAGCGGGGCTCACAGATACGCAGTATTTT. It yields the protein CASSKLAGLTDTQYF.

This clone was detected only once. This sequence joins TRBV5-6 and TRBJ2-2; D call uncertain. CDR1 is SGHDT, CDR2 YYEEEE, per germline. Deletions cut 3 bases from V and 7 bases from J, with 13 bases between. CDR3 length: 14 residues. Here the CDR3 reads CASSYRTGVGELFF. CDR3 in DNA: TGTGCCAGCAGCTATCGGACCGGTGTCGGGGAGCTGTTTTTT. The full variable domain, its missing parts supplied by reference TRBV5-6 and TRBJ2-2, is DAGVTQSPTHLIKTRGQQVTLRCSPKSGHDTVSWYQQALGQGPQFIFQYYEEEERQRGNFPDRFSGHQFPNYSSELNVNALLLGDSALYLCASSYRTGVGELFFGEGSRLTVL.

The rearrangement links TRBV4-2 to TRBJ2-1; 8 bases are a match to TRBD1. V shed 1 base and J 5 bases; nucleotides not matched to a gene: 4. The CDR3 is 15 residues long. Germline CDR1 reads LGHNA; CDR2 reads YNFKEQ. The chain's CDR3 is CASSQGDRRNNEQFF. CDR3 DNA: TGTGCCAGCAGCCAAGGGGACAGGAGAAACAATGAGCAGTTCTTC.

This clone was counted once. In the same sample, other DNA sequences code for this CDR3. The chain employs TRBV5-1 and TRBJ1-1, with unresolved D. The V gene lost 1 base and the J gene lost 1 base, with 5 bases spanning the gap. The V gene's germline CDR1 is SGHRS and CDR2 YFSETQ. There are 13 residues in the CDR3. The CDR3 bases are TGCGCCAGCAGCTTGAGTAGGAACACTGAAGCTTTCTTT. Its protein is CASSLSRNTEAFF.

This clone was found a few times. For the CDR3, the DNA is TGCGCCAGCAGCCTATCGACAGGGGGTAATGAAAAACTGTTTTTT. The encoded protein is CASSLSTGGNEKLFF. The chain uses TRBV4-1 and TRBJ1-4, with TRBD1 matching over 9 bases. Losses at the gene ends were 4 bases for V and 4 bases for J; bases not matched to a gene: 4. The CDR3 consists of 15 residues. CDR1 and CDR2 (germline): MGHRA, YSYEKL.

The chain joins TRBV2 to TRBJ2-5, with TRBD2 matching 8 bases. Germline V lookup: CDR1 SNHLY, CDR2 FYNNEI. This CDR3 has 16 residues. V was pared by 0 bases and J by 7 bases, with 10 bases of the junction left unmatched. The chain's CDR3 is CASSEALVPAGGTQYF. The CDR3 region has the DNA TGTGCCAGCAGTGAAGCGCTCGTTCCGGCGGGGGGGACCCAGTACTTC.

The genes are TRBV19 and TRBJ1-2; D unresolved. Germline-derived CDR1 and CDR2 are LNHDA and SQIVND (reference sequence). This CDR3 contains 12 residues. V was clipped by 1 base and J by 7 bases, with 7 bases between them. The CDR3 nucleotides read TGTGCCAGTAGTATAGGCGGGTCTGGCTACACCTTC. This gives the protein CASSIGGSGYTF.

This clone was observed a few times. DNA for the CDR3: TGTGCCAGTAGTCTCGGACAGGGGGCGCAGGGCTATGGCTACACCTTC. Its protein is CASSLGQGAQGYGYTF. This rearrangement joins TRBV19 to TRBJ1-2, with TRBD1 identical over 11 bases. Germline V gives CDR1 LNHDA, CDR2 SQIVND (reference sequence). There are 16 residues in the CDR3. Losses at the gene ends were 5 bases for V and 4 bases for J; bases not matched to a gene: 9. Full variable domain (rest looked up from reference TRBV19 and TRBJ1-2): DGGITQSPKYLFRKEGQNVTLSCEQNLNHDAMYWYRQDPGQGLRLIYYSQIVNDFQKGDIAEGYSVSREKKESFPLTVTSAQKNPTAFYLCASSLGQGAQGYGYTFGSGTRLTVV.

This clone was recorded once. The chain is built from TRBV6-5 and TRBJ1-6, with D possibly matching TRBD1 (6 bases). Germline V lookup: CDR1 MNHEY, CDR2 SVGAGI. The CDR3 is 15 amino acids. V shed 4 bases and J shed 7 bases, with 14 bases lying between them. The CDR3 region is CASSSAGTRNSPLHF. The CDR3 DNA follows: TGTGCCAGCAGTTCTGCCGGGACACGGAATTCACCCCTCCACTTT.

The rearrangement joins TRBV5-1 to TRBJ1-2; maybe TRBD1 (6 bases). The CDR3 runs 16 residues. V lost 5 bases, J lost 1 base, and 18 bases lay in between. Germline CDR1 and CDR2: SGHRS and YFSETQ. This CDR3 is CASSSSGRGSNYGYTF. As DNA, the CDR3 is TGCGCCAGCAGTTCCTCCGGCAGGGGAAGTAACTATGGCTACACCTTC. Looking up the rest from reference TRBV5-1 and TRBJ1-2 gives the full variable domain: KAGVTQTPRYLIKTRGQQVTLSCSPISGHRSVSWYQQTPGQGLQFLFEYFSETQRNKGNFPGRFSGRQFSNSRSEMNVSTLELGDSALYLCASSSSGRGSNYGYTFGSGTRLTVV.

The chain joins TRBV6-5 to TRBJ2-6, with D unresolved. CDR3 length equals 14 residues. Germline loops: CDR1 MNHEY, CDR2 SVGAGI. Trimming took 5 bases from V and 0 from J, leaving 5 bases between them. The CDR3 nucleotides read TGTGCCAGCAGTCCGGGCTCTGGGGCCAACGTCCTGACTTTC. Protein product: CASSPGSGANVLTF.

The rearrangement links TRBV27 to TRBJ2-7; D is possibly TRBD1 or TRBD2 (7 bases each). CDR3 length equals 15 residues. Germline CDR1 and CDR2: MNHEY and SMNVEV (reference sequence). Trimming shortened V by 4 bases and J by 3 bases, and 16 bases separated the two germline ends. The CDR3 region has the DNA TGTGCCAGCAGTTCTCTCGCCAGGGGGGGCTACGAGCAGTACTTC. Translated: CASSSLARGGYEQYF.

V and J are TRBV30 and TRBJ1-5; D call uncertain. CDR3 length equals 17 residues. Germline CDR1 and CDR2: GTSNPN and SVGIG (reference sequence). V was shortened by 1 base and J by 0 bases, with 16 bases between the two germline ends. CDR3 protein: CAWSGRREGYSNQPQHF. CDR3 coding DNA: TGTGCCTGGAGTGGAAGGAGGGAGGGCTATAGCAATCAGCCCCAGCATTTT.

This clone was recorded once. The V and J genes are TRBV6-4 and TRBJ2-4; 9 bases match TRBD1. In germline, CDR1 is MRHNA, CDR2 SNTAGT. The CDR3 spans 19 residues. The J segment lost 8 bases and the V segment lost 11 bases, leaving 28 bases of the junction unmatched. As DNA, the CDR3 is TGTGCCCCCCGGACGGCGACAGGGGGAGGGATGAGGTTGCAGGACATTCAGTACTTC. Amino acids: CAPRTATGGGMRLQDIQYF.

This clone was observed a single time. CDR3 bases: TGTGCCAGCTCAGATAACGCTCAGCGGAATACGCAGTATTTT. It encodes CASSDNAQRNTQYF. This chain connects TRBV18 to TRBJ2-3; perhaps TRBD2 as D (5 bases). Germline CDR1 reads KGHSH; CDR2 reads LQKENI. The CDR3 spans 14 residues. Trimming cost V 5 bases and J 7 bases, with 16 bases left between them.

J is TRBJ1-3 and V is TRBV7-9; no definite D call. The CDR3 runs to 16 residues. Trimming removed 1 base from V and 0 bases from J, with 10 bases in between. Germline CDR1 and CDR2: SEHNR and FQNEAQ (reference sequence). The DNA of the CDR3 is TGTGCCAGCAGCTTAGGCGGCTCGTTCTCTGGAAACACCATATATTTT. Amino acids: CASSLGGSFSGNTIYF.

The chain carries TRBV18 and TRBJ1-5; 9 nucleotides align to TRBD1. The V gene's germline CDR1 is KGHSH and CDR2 LQKENI. V lost 4 bases and J lost 3; bases outside the gene matches: 7. This CDR3 comprises 16 residues. CDR3 nucleotide sequence: TGTGCCAGCTCACTAGGTGGGACAGGGACCAATCAGCCCCAGCATTTT. Protein sequence: CASSLGGTGTNQPQHF.

The rearrangement joins TRBV5-1 to TRBJ2-7; D might be TRBD1 (5 bases). Per germline, CDR1 SGHRS and CDR2 YFSETQ. Trimming cost V 5 bases and J 4 bases, with 7 bases left between them. This CDR3 is 11 amino acids long. CDR3 coding DNA: TGCGCCAGCAGTCCAGGGTACGAGCAGTACTTC. Residues: CASSPGYEQYF.

This rearrangement joins TRBV4-3 to TRBJ1-2; D call uncertain. V lost 1 base and J lost 5, with 8 bases in between. The CDR3 spans 13 residues. Germline V gene data show CDR1 as LGHNA and CDR2 as YSLEER. The CDR3 spells CASSQGLSYGYTF. The CDR3 bases are TGCGCCAGCAGCCAAGGTCTCAGTTATGGCTACACCTTC.

In DNA, the CDR3 is TGTGCCAGCAGCTTGGAATCTTTGAGATTAGCCGGGGAGCTGTTTTTT. The encoded protein is CASSLESLRLAGELFF. This rearrangement joins TRBV5-5 to TRBJ2-2; D ambiguous. Germline V gene lookup returns CDR1 SGHKS and CDR2 YYEKEE (reference sequence). The CDR3 is 16 residues long. V lost 0 bases and J lost 6, with 15 bases in between. The variable domain in full, completed from reference TRBV5-5 and TRBJ2-2, reads DAGVTQSPTHLIKTRGQQVTLRCSPISGHKSVSWYQQVLGQGPQFIFQYYEKEERGRGNFPDRFSARQFPNYSSELNVNALLLGDSALYLCASSLESLRLAGELFFGEGSRLTVL.

The V call is TRBV7-2, the J call TRBJ1-5; tentative D call: TRBD1 (6 bases). V gave up 2 bases and J gave up 4 bases, with 15 bases separating them. The CDR3 runs to 16 residues. CDR1 and CDR2 from the germline V gene are SGHTA and FQGNSA. The DNA for the CDR3 is TGTGCCAGCAGCTTAAATCCTCTCCAGGGGAATCAGCCCCAGCATTTT. It is translated as CASSLNPLQGNQPQHF. The complete variable domain, with remaining parts taken from reference TRBV7-2 and TRBJ1-5, reads GAGVSQSPSNKVTEKGKDVELRCDPISGHTALYWYRQSLGQGLEFLIYFQGNSAPDKSGLPSDRFSAERTGGSVSTLTIQRTQQEDSAVYLCASSLNPLQGNQPQHFGDGTRLSIL.

This CDR3 reads CASSQVAGDRVADTQYF. The DNA for the CDR3 is TGTGCCAGCAGCCAAGTGGCGGGCGACAGGGTGGCAGATACGCAGTATTTT. This chain links TRBV4-2 with TRBJ2-3, with 7 positions matching TRBD1. Germline CDR1 is LGHNA and CDR2 is YNFKEQ. J was trimmed by 4 bases and V by 1 base; bases with no gene match: 11. The CDR3 has 17 amino acids.

This clone was seen only once. V is TRBV7-6 and J is TRBJ1-5; TRBD1 is a possible D gene (6 bases). CDR3 length: 16 amino acids. Trimming pared 1 base from V and 7 bases from J, leaving 17 bases between. The germline V gene has CDR1 SGHVS and CDR2 FNYEAQ. This CDR3 is CASSLGSTGSRQPQHF. The CDR3 DNA follows: TGTGCCAGCAGCTTAGGTTCGACAGGCTCGCGCCAGCCCCAGCATTTT. The full variable domain, in which reference TRBV7-6 and TRBJ1-5 provide the parts outside the CDR3, is GAGVSQSPRYKVTKRGQDVALRCDPISGHVSLYWYRQALGQGPEFLTYFNYEAQQDKSGLPNDRFSAERPEGSISTLTIQRTEQRDSAMYRCASSLGSTGSRQPQHFGDGTRLSIL.

The V and J genes are TRBV18 and TRBJ2-7; unclear D gene. The CDR3 loop spans 15 amino acids. The V gene lost 0 bases and the J gene lost 0 bases, with 9 bases spanning the gap. Germline V lookup: CDR1 KGHSH, CDR2 LQKENI. This CDR3 is CASSPPSASSYEQYF. The CDR3 DNA reads as TGTGCCAGCTCACCACCGTCGGCTAGCTCCTACGAGCAGTACTTC.